These 30 T cell receptor beta chains share one sample of origin, sequenced in a study of post-analysis software for immune sequencing data. General observations from the study: The five TRBV segments detected at higher frequency in patients than in controls included TRBV5-6, TRBV5-1 and TRBV20-1.

These receptors lack a known antigen. Libraries were made from TCR beta cDNA, and they carried unique molecular identifiers. TCRdb re-called the PCR reads through MiXCR, storing one row per CDR3 protein. The sample includes 740,000 or so distinct CDR3 sequences, 53% seen only once; the top ten take approximately 4.3%. Sequences were obtained from blood. The receptors come from a girl between 10 and 17 years old with multiple sclerosis.

The chain joins TRBV20-1 to TRBJ2-3, with 16 bases lining up with TRBD2. There are 20 residues in the CDR3. The germline V gene encodes CDR1 DFQATT and CDR2 SNEGSKA (reference sequence). V lost 5 bases to trimming and J lost 2 bases; unmatched junction nucleotides: 16. CDR3 sequence reads: CSASPMPGTSGGAPTDTQYF. CDR3 coding DNA: TGCAGTGCTTCTCCGATGCCTGGGACTAGCGGGGGGGCCCCCACAGATACGCAGTATTTT.

The genes are TRBV6-6 and TRBJ2-1, with TRBD1 matching 10 bases. The V gene's germline CDR1 is MNHNY and CDR2 SVGAGI (reference sequence). V shed 6 bases, J shed 9 bases, and the junction held 8 bases outside the gene matches. The CDR3 spans 14 residues. The CDR3 sequence: CASRRDRGISEQFF. For the CDR3, the DNA is TGTGCCAGCAGACGGGACAGGGGAATCAGTGAGCAGTTCTTC.

The table lists this clonotype with a few counts. The genes are TRBV7-6 and TRBJ2-5; D uncertain. Germline V gene sequence: CDR1 SGHVS, CDR2 FNYEAQ. This CDR3 has 12 amino acids. V was pared by 5 bases and J by 3 bases, with 7 bases between. CDR3 sequence: CASSALEETQYF. The DNA for the CDR3 is TGTGCCAGCAGCGCCTTGGAAGAGACCCAGTACTTC.

This sequence joins TRBV3-1 and TRBJ1-5; the match to TRBD1 covers 8 bases. V lost 1 base and J lost 4; bases outside the gene matches: 12. This CDR3 contains 18 residues. Looked up from germline, CDR1 is LGHDT and CDR2 is YNNKEL (reference sequence). For the CDR3, the DNA is TGTGCCAGCAGCCAAGTTTATCCGGACAGGGTTTCAAATCAGCCCCAGCATTTT. Residues: CASSQVYPDRVSNQPQHF.

This chain uses TRBV7-3 with TRBJ2-5; possibly TRBD2 for D (5 bases). V was clipped by 3 bases and J by 5 bases, with 10 bases between them. This CDR3 has 13 residues. Germline CDR1 and CDR2: SGHTA and FQGTGA. This chain's CDR3 is CASSFFPGETQYF. The CDR3 DNA sequence: TGTGCCAGCAGCTTTTTTCCGGGGGAGACCCAGTACTTC.

The chain combines TRBV5-1 with TRBJ2-1; D ambiguous. Trimming took 0 bases from V and 0 from J, leaving 10 bases between them. This CDR3 has 16 residues. The V gene's germline CDR1 is SGHRS and CDR2 YFSETQ. CDR3 protein: CASSLESRSSYNEQFF. CDR3 nucleotides: TGCGCCAGCAGCTTGGAGTCGCGAAGCTCCTACAATGAGCAGTTCTTC.

The chain combines TRBV6-5 with TRBJ2-1; no clear D gene. V was cut by 0 bases and J by 10 bases, with 10 bases left in between. The CDR3 spans 13 residues. Germline V lookup: CDR1 MNHEY, CDR2 SVGAGI. The chain's CDR3 is CASSYSSSSEQFF. DNA for the CDR3: TGTGCCAGCAGTTACTCGTCTAGTAGCGAGCAGTTCTTC.

The chain is built from TRBV6-6 and TRBJ1-4, with D possibly being TRBD1 (5 bases). CDR1 is MNHNY, CDR2 SVGAGI, per germline (reference sequence). This CDR3 region has 13 residues. Trimming pared 8 bases from V and 1 base from J, leaving 8 bases between. The CDR3 sequence is CASLTGTNEKLFF. Written as DNA, the CDR3 is TGTGCCAGCCTAACAGGAACTAATGAAAAACTGTTTTTT.

This chain links TRBV24-1 with TRBJ2-3, with a tentative D call TRBD1 (5 bases). From germline, CDR1 is KGHDR and CDR2 SFDVKD. The CDR3 consists of 14 residues. The V end was cut by 5 bases, the J end by 1 base, with 9 bases between. This CDR3 reads CATSAGHGTDTQYF. The CDR3 bases are TGTGCCACCAGTGCCGGACACGGCACAGATACGCAGTATTTT.

This clonotype came up a few times. CDR3 coding DNA: TGTGCCAGCTCACTCCGGGACAGGGGGTACGAGCAGTACTTC. This translates into CASSLRDRGYEQYF. V gene TRBV18 combines with J gene TRBJ2-4, with TRBD1 matching over 11 bases. The J call may be wrong; the DNA end is better matched by TRBJ2-7. This CDR3 contains 14 residues. Germline V gene sequence: CDR1 KGHSH, CDR2 LQKENI.

This rearrangement joins TRBV14 to TRBJ1-1; maybe TRBD1 (5 bases). The CDR3 extends over 14 amino acids. From germline, CDR1 is SGHDN and CDR2 FVKESK. Trimming cost V 2 bases and J 4 bases, with 11 bases left between them. CDR3 sequence: CASSQNFGGTEAFF. CDR3 bases: TGTGCCAGCAGCCAAAATTTCGGGGGCACTGAAGCTTTCTTT.

J is TRBJ1-4 and V is TRBV5-1; TRBD1 matches at 7 bases. There are 16 residues in the CDR3. The V gene's germline CDR1 is SGHRS and CDR2 YFSETQ. The J segment lost 4 bases and the V segment lost 3 bases, leaving 9 bases of the junction unmatched. CDR3 sequence: CASSSIGTVFNEKLFF. The CDR3 coding sequence is TGCGCCAGCAGCTCTATCGGGACAGTGTTTAATGAAAAACTGTTTTTT.

Written as DNA, the CDR3 is TGTGCCAGCAGCAAAGAAGGAATACGGGGATGGGACAATGAGCAGTTCTTC. Translating it yields CASSKEGIRGWDNEQFF. The genes are TRBV21-1 and TRBJ2-1. TRBV21-1 is a pseudogene segment. The CDR3 length is 17 residues.

This clonotype came up a few times. V and J are TRBV5-1 and TRBJ2-4; 7 bases are a match to TRBD1. The assigned J gene may be wrong: the sequence end matches TRBJ2-7 better. The germline gives CDR1 SGHRS, CDR2 YFSETQ. CDR3 length: 17 residues. This CDR3 reads CASSPALGQGVPYEQYF. CDR3 DNA: TGCGCCAGCAGCCCGGCATTGGGGCAGGGGGTCCCATACGAGCAGTACTTC.

This chain uses TRBV12-3 or TRBV12-4 with TRBJ2-1; D not certain. The V and J ends lost 10 bases and 5 bases respectively, with 18 bases between them. The CDR3 consists of 14 residues. The CDR3 sequence: CATTRSFFNNEQFF. CDR3 in DNA: TGTGCCACCACGCGGAGTTTTTTCAACAATGAGCAGTTCTTC.

This chain joins TRBV6-5 and TRBJ2-7, with a weak D call TRBD1 (5 bases). This CDR3 has 21 amino acids. Trimming shortened V by 0 bases and J by 0 bases, and 27 bases separated the two germline ends. In germline, CDR1 is MNHEY, CDR2 SVGAGI. CDR3 coding DNA: TGTGCCAGCAGTTACTCGGCAGGGCCTGGCTTCCTCTCCACCGTCTCCTACGAGCAGTACTTC. Translated, it gives CASSYSAGPGFLSTVSYEQYF.

There are a few counts of this clonotype. As DNA, the CDR3 is TGCAGTGCTATGAGACAGGGGATAAACTACGAGCAGTACTTC. Translated: CSAMRQGINYEQYF. The J gene is TRBJ2-7, the V gene TRBV20-1, with TRBD1 matching over 8 bases. Germline V lookup: CDR1 DFQATT, CDR2 SNEGSKA (reference sequence). After removal of 4 bases from V and 3 bases from J, the junction contained 8 bases not matched to a gene. The CDR3 loop spans 14 amino acids.

The chain uses TRBV9 and TRBJ2-1; 12 bases agree with TRBD1. CDR1 and CDR2 from the germline V gene are SGDLS and YYNGEE. V shed 5 bases and J 4 bases; nucleotides not matched to a gene: 7. The CDR3 has 16 residues. The chain's CDR3 is CASRDPGQGAYNEQFF. Here the CDR3 DNA reads TGTGCCAGCAGAGATCCGGGACAGGGGGCGTACAATGAGCAGTTCTTC.

This chain links TRBV6-5 with TRBJ2-7, with D possibly being TRBD1 (6 bases). Germline V gene lookup returns CDR1 MNHEY and CDR2 SVGAGI. Trimming shortened V by 4 bases and J by 0 bases, and 16 bases separated the two germline ends. The CDR3 totals 16 residues. This CDR3 is CASSSSGVVGSYEQYF. The CDR3 nucleotides read TGTGCCAGCAGTTCCTCAGGGGTAGTGGGCTCCTACGAGCAGTACTTC.

The chain couples TRBV6-4 to TRBJ2-3, with TRBD2 matching over 10 bases. V shed 0 bases, J shed 2 bases, and the junction held 2 bases outside the gene matches. Germline CDR1 MRHNA, CDR2 SNTAGT. This CDR3 comprises 16 residues. As DNA, the CDR3 is TGTGCCAGCAGTGACTCCACTAGCGGGGTCACAGATACGCAGTATTTT. The encoded protein is CASSDSTSGVTDTQYF.

The rearrangement links TRBV5-1 to TRBJ2-7, with 10 positions matching TRBD1. CDR3 length: 16 residues. After removal of 3 bases from V and 5 bases from J, the junction contained 11 bases not matched to a gene. Germline values: CDR1 SGHRS, CDR2 YFSETQ. The DNA of the CDR3 is TGCGCCAGCAGCTGGGGGGACAGGGGAATTGGGAACGAGCAGTACTTC. Its translation is CASSWGDRGIGNEQYF.

The chain combines TRBV29-1 with TRBJ2-1, with D perhaps assigned TRBD1 or TRBD2 (6 bases each). Germline assignment: CDR1 SQVTM and CDR2 ANQGSEA. The CDR3 is 14 amino acids. The V gene lost 7 bases and the J gene lost 7 bases, with 20 bases spanning the gap. DNA for the CDR3: TGCAGCGCCACATGGGGGGCGATTCGTAATGAGCAGTTCTTC. This sequence encodes CSATWGAIRNEQFF.

Notes on this clonotype: Germline is not matched at one junction end, which may reflect a read error. The V call is TRBV10-3, the J call TRBJ2-7; D possibly corresponds to TRBD2 (6 bases). The length of the CDR3 is 15 residues. Germline loops: CDR1 ENHRY, CDR2 SYGVKD. CDR3 residues: CAISEPGGYSYGQYF. DNA for the CDR3: TGTGCCATCAGTGAGCCTGGAGGGTATTCCTACGGGCAGTACTTC.

This clonotype turned up a few times. The chain couples TRBV10-3 to TRBJ2-3; a possible D gene is TRBD2 (6 bases). V gave up 6 bases and J gave up 6 bases, with 10 bases separating them. This CDR3 spans 12 amino acids. From germline, CDR1 is ENHRY and CDR2 SYGVKD. CDR3 bases: TGTGCCATCAGCCCAGGAGGGGATACGCAGTATTTT. Its translation: CAISPGGDTQYF.

This clonotype was seen a handful of times. The V call is TRBV12-3 or TRBV12-4, the J call TRBJ2-1; weak D call: TRBD2 (6 bases). V was shortened by 7 bases and J by 7 bases, with 17 bases between the two germline ends. The CDR3 sequence is 14 residues long. The CDR3 here is CASTPFGRGNEQFF. DNA for the CDR3: TGTGCCAGCACCCCTTTCGGGAGAGGTAATGAGCAGTTCTTC.

In its sample, this clonotype was seen once. The CDR3 here is CASSQVPSPEAFF. CDR3 nucleotides: TGCGCCAGCAGCCAAGTACCCTCTCCTGAAGCTTTCTTT. The V gene is TRBV5-1, the J gene TRBJ1-1, with D hard to call. The V gene's germline CDR1 is SGHRS and CDR2 YFSETQ. The CDR3 totals 13 residues. The germline V and J ends were trimmed by 4 bases and 6 bases, with 13 bases remaining between them. Together with reference TRBV5-1 and TRBJ1-1, the CDR3 gives the full variable domain: KAGVTQTPRYLIKTRGQQVTLSCSPISGHRSVSWYQQTPGQGLQFLFEYFSETQRNKGNFPGRFSGRQFSNSRSEMNVSTLELGDSALYLCASSQVPSPEAFFGQGTRLTVV.

The gene calls are TRBV29-1 and TRBJ2-1, with 12 positions matching TRBD2. The germline V gene encodes CDR1 SQVTM and CDR2 ANQGSEA. The CDR3 runs 15 residues. The V and J ends lost 4 bases and 4 bases, in that order; junction bases with no gene match: 5. The CDR3 spells CSVGPSGRAYNEQFF. The CDR3 nucleotides read TGCAGCGTTGGTCCTAGCGGGAGGGCTTACAATGAGCAGTTCTTC.

This chain uses TRBV12-3 or TRBV12-4 with TRBJ2-2; D may correspond to TRBD1 or TRBD2 (5 bases each). Trimming shortened V by 5 bases and J by 5 bases, and 15 bases separated the two germline ends. The CDR3 runs to 15 residues. CDR3 sequence reads: CASSHRDVGTGELFF. CDR3 DNA sequence: TGTGCCAGCAGTCACCGGGACGTGGGTACCGGGGAGCTGTTTTTT.

This clonotype was found many times. The rearrangement links TRBV20-1 to TRBJ2-5; 10 nucleotides align to TRBD1. The CDR3 is 16 residues long. The germline gives CDR1 DFQATT, CDR2 SNEGSKA (reference sequence). V lost 0 bases, J lost 0 bases, and 4 bases stayed unmatched. The CDR3 loop is CSARDRDRGDQETQYF. Written as DNA, the CDR3 is TGCAGTGCTAGAGATCGGGACAGGGGAGACCAAGAGACCCAGTACTTC.

In this sample, this clonotype turned up a few times. The genes are TRBV6-4 and TRBJ2-3, with D perhaps matching TRBD2 (5 bases). The CDR3 sequence is 13 residues long. V dropped 6 bases and J dropped 0 bases, with 7 bases sitting between them. Germline V gives CDR1 MRHNA, CDR2 SNTAGT. In DNA, the CDR3 is TGTGCCAGCAGAGGACTGAGCACAGATACGCAGTATTTT. Translating gives CASRGLSTDTQYF.